The 10 T cell receptor beta chains in this list originate from one sample, sequenced in a study of CD8+ T cells in alopecia areata. TCR sequencing used cDNA made by reverse transcription of extracted RNA. Libraries were prepared by immunoSEQ multiplex PCR; TCRdb keeps only in-frame clonotypes and omits some of them. The profile covers roughly 5,900 clones, with 50% to 70% appearing a single time and 8.5% to 10% taken by the ten largest. The treatment denotes: oral pan-JAK inhibitor, 5-10 mg twice daily. Obtained from alopecia areata patients were lesional scalp punch biopsies along with peripheral blood. The sequencing here drew on skin, taken at approximately week 30, from a patient treated with tofacitinib. The receptor source for this set is a human donor with alopecia areata.

Within the sample, this clone is large. The CDR3: CAIQGAGGDEQFF. The CDR3 coding sequence is TGTGCCATCCAAGGGGCCGGGGGCGATGAGCAGTTCTTC. The genes are TRBV10-3 and TRBJ2-1, with D perhaps assigned TRBD1 or TRBD2 (6 bases each). The CDR3 sequence is 13 residues long. Germline V CDR1 and CDR2: ENHRY, SYGVKD. V lost 8 bases and J 8 bases, leaving 16 bases between the germline ends.

The J gene is TRBJ1-1, the V gene TRBV5-4, with D perhaps TRBD1 (5 bases). Trimming shortened V by 0 bases and J by 0 bases, and 9 bases separated the two germline ends. Germline CDR1 is SGHNT and CDR2 is YYREEE (reference sequence). This CDR3 is built from 15 residues. CDR3 protein: CASSLAGRLNTEAFF. In nucleotides, the CDR3 is TGTGCCAGCAGCTTGGCGGGACGGCTGAACACTGAAGCTTTCTTT.

The gene calls are TRBV14 and TRBJ2-3; D possibly matches TRBD1 or TRBD2 (5 bases each). V lost 4 bases, J lost 6 bases, and 14 bases lay in between. CDR1 and CDR2 (germline): SGHDN, FVKESK. The CDR3 contains 14 residues. CDR3 amino acids: CASSPTGTTDTQYF. As DNA, the CDR3 is TGTGCCAGCAGCCCTACGGGGACCACCGATACGCAGTATTTT.

V gene TRBV18 combines with J gene TRBJ2-3, with D perhaps matching TRBD2 (5 bases). The ends were cut back, 0 bases at V and 4 bases at J, with 26 bases in the middle. The CDR3 sequence is 20 residues long. CDR1 is KGHSH and CDR2 is LQKENI in the germline V gene. The CDR3 sequence: CASSPPVGRIEEGTADTQYF. Written as DNA, the CDR3 is TGTGCCAGCTCACCACCAGTCGGAAGAATTGAAGAGGGAACAGCAGATACGCAGTATTTT.

This clone has just a few counts. V usage is TRBV5-8 and J usage is TRBJ2-6, with D possibly being TRBD1 (5 bases). Germline V gene data show CDR1 as SGHTS and CDR2 as YDEGEE. V lost 4 bases and J 1 base, leaving 12 bases between the germline ends. The CDR3 covers 16 residues. The CDR3 sequence is CASSPPPGSGANVLTF. DNA for the CDR3: TGTGCCAGCAGCCCTCCGCCAGGGTCTGGGGCCAACGTCCTGACTTTC.

This rearrangement joins TRBV19 to TRBJ1-5; 8 bases line up with TRBD1. The germline V gene encodes CDR1 LNHDA and CDR2 SQIVND (reference sequence). There are 15 residues in the CDR3. With V trimmed by 4 bases and J by 6 bases, 8 bases remained unmatched. The CDR3 loop is CASSTLQGAAQPQHF. CDR3 in DNA: TGTGCCAGTAGTACCCTCCAGGGGGCGGCTCAGCCCCAGCATTTT.

This clone was observed once. The CDR3 sequence: CASSLGSRGGNEQFF. The CDR3 nucleotides read TGTGCCAGCAGCTTAGGATCCAGGGGTGGCAATGAGCAGTTCTTC. The rearrangement links TRBV7-9 to TRBJ2-1; possibly TRBD1 for D (6 bases). V was cut by 1 base and J by 6 bases, with 13 bases left in between. Germline CDR1 is SEHNR and CDR2 is FQNEAQ (reference sequence). This CDR3 has 15 amino acids.

The chain is built from TRBV14 and TRBJ1-4; 7 nucleotides agree with TRBD1. The V and J ends lost 5 bases and 7 bases, in that order; junction bases with no gene match: 10. This CDR3 is built from 15 residues. The germline V gene has CDR1 SGHDN and CDR2 FVKESK. CDR3 DNA sequence: TGTGCCAGCAGCGCCGGGACAGTAATAGGTGAAAAACTGTTTTTT. The encoded protein is CASSAGTVIGEKLFF.

This chain joins TRBV9 and TRBJ1-2; TRBD1 matches 8 bases. V shed 6 bases and J 10 bases; nucleotides not matched to a gene: 17. The CDR3 loop spans 15 amino acids. Germline-derived CDR1 and CDR2 are SGDLS and YYNGEE. CDR3 protein: CASTPRPGQGTDYTF. The CDR3 DNA reads TGTGCCAGCACCCCTAGACCCGGACAGGGAACGGACTACACCTTC.

V gene TRBV6-6 combines with J gene TRBJ1-5, with a possible D match to TRBD1 (5 bases). Germline V gene sequence: CDR1 MNHNY, CDR2 SVGAGI (reference sequence). CDR3 length: 14 residues. V lost 4 bases and J 7 bases, leaving 14 bases between the germline ends. CDR3 bases: TGTGCCAGCAGTTTAAGTGGGACGAACCAGCCCCAGCATTTT. Amino acids: CASSLSGTNQPQHF.